A single sample is the source of the 10 T cell receptor beta chains below, sequenced in a study of type 1 regulatory T cells (dated by TCRdb to the early 2020s). For sequencing, an Illumina MiSeq was employed. TCRdb trimmed public reads at Q25 via fastp, called clones via MiXCR and kept in-frame beta chains. Records with the same CDR3 protein are collapsed into one entry carrying the most frequent genes and DNA. The sample table contains about 59,000 distinct CDR3 sequences; only one count was recorded for approximately 60% of them. Approximately 1.8% of the sample belongs to the ten largest clones. Their cognate antigens are unknown. The sample was cultured non-Tr1 T cells, either the whole culture or a sorted T cell fraction (not recorded which). The sample's cell subset or site label is to be understood as: non-Tr1 population from the T-allo10 product. All receptors come from a human donor in good health.

The chain is built from TRBV19 and TRBJ2-3; D ambiguous. The germline V gene encodes CDR1 LNHDA and CDR2 SQIVND (reference sequence). V was pared by 8 bases and J by 0 bases, with 15 bases between. This CDR3 has 15 amino acids. The CDR3 DNA is TGTGCCAGTGGGAAGCGCGGCGCAAGCACAGATACGCAGTATTTT. This sequence encodes CASGKRGASTDTQYF.

This clonotype was seen a handful of times. The chain joins TRBV20-1 to TRBJ2-3; possibly TRBD2 for D (5 bases). The CDR3 consists of 12 residues. CDR1 is DFQATT and CDR2 is SNEGSKA in the germline V gene (reference sequence). The V end lost 1 base, the J end lost 6 bases, and 8 bases lay between the germline ends. CDR3 DNA: TGCAGTGCTAGAGTCCTAGCCGATACGCAGTATTTT. Its translation: CSARVLADTQYF.

The rearrangement joins TRBV6-1 to TRBJ2-1; weak D call: TRBD2 (6 bases). V was pared by 10 bases and J by 0 bases, with 22 bases between. Germline V CDR1 and CDR2: MNHNS, SASEGT. The length of the CDR3 is 17 residues. DNA of the CDR3: TGTGCCACAGCTCTCGACCAGCGGGTCATCTCCTACAATGAGCAGTTCTTC. Amino acids: CATALDQRVISYNEQFF.

V gene TRBV12-3 or TRBV12-4 combines with J gene TRBJ1-4, with 7 positions matching TRBD1. The CDR3 runs 14 residues. V was pared by 7 bases and J by 4 bases, with 6 bases of the junction left unmatched. The CDR3 DNA is TGTGCCAGCACCACGGGACAGATTAATGAAAAACTGTTTTTT. It translates to CASTTGQINEKLFF.

This clonotype was seen only a few times. The J gene is TRBJ2-1, the V gene TRBV12-3 or TRBV12-4; a possible D gene is TRBD1 (5 bases). The V end lost 6 bases, the J end lost 6 bases, and 12 bases lay between the germline ends. The CDR3 is 13 amino acids. CDR3 DNA sequence: TGTGCCAGCAGAATCCCAGGGATCAATGAGCAGTTCTTC. Encoded protein: CASRIPGINEQFF.

In this sample, this clonotype turned up a few times. J is TRBJ1-6 and V is TRBV7-2, with TRBD1 matching 7 bases. The junction had 6 bases not matched to a gene; V was cut back by 2 bases and J by 5 bases. This CDR3 comprises 16 residues. Germline CDR1 and CDR2: SGHTA and FQGNSA. The CDR3 DNA is TGTGCCAGCAGCTTAAAGTTGGGACAGAATAATTCACCCCTCCACTTT. Translating gives CASSLKLGQNNSPLHF.

J is TRBJ2-1 and V is TRBV20-1; 7 nucleotides agree with TRBD2. This CDR3 is 14 amino acids long. The germline V gene has CDR1 DFQATT and CDR2 SNEGSKA (reference sequence). With V trimmed by 0 bases and J by 8 bases, 7 bases remained unmatched. The CDR3 DNA sequence: TGCAGTGCTAGAGACCCGAGCGGGAATCATGAGCAGTTCTTC. As protein: CSARDPSGNHEQFF.

The chain combines TRBV19 with TRBJ2-2, with TRBD1 identical over 8 bases. CDR1 LNHDA and CDR2 SQIVND come from the germline V gene (reference sequence). V gave up 5 bases and J gave up 6 bases; unmatched junction bases: 2. This CDR3 comprises 13 residues. The CDR3 protein is CASSATGAGELFF. CDR3 DNA sequence: TGTGCCAGTAGTGCGACAGGGGCCGGGGAGCTGTTTTTT.

The chain has TRBV2 and TRBJ1-6, with D possibly being TRBD1 (6 bases). In germline, CDR1 is SNHLY, CDR2 FYNNEI. This CDR3 spans 13 amino acids. V dropped 6 bases and J dropped 5 bases, with 8 bases sitting between them. In DNA form, the CDR3 reads TGTGCCAGCAGGGACAGAGATAATTCACCCCTCCACTTT. It specifies CASRDRDNSPLHF. Using reference TRBV2 and TRBJ1-6 for the parts outside the CDR3, the full variable domain is EPEVTQTPSHQVTQMGQEVILRCVPISNHLYFYWYRQILGQKVEFLVSFYNNEISEKSEIFDDQFSVERPDGSNFTLKIRSTKLEDSAMYFCASRDRDNSPLHFGNGTRLTVT.

The chain employs TRBV20-1 and TRBJ2-3; the D gene could be TRBD1 or TRBD2 (6 bases each). Germline lookup yields CDR1 DFQATT and CDR2 SNEGSKA (reference sequence). This CDR3 is built from 13 residues. V was trimmed by 4 bases and J by 4 bases, leaving 12 bases between them. In nucleotides, the CDR3 is TGCAGTGCTACGTGGGGGGCTGCAGATACGCAGTATTTT. This codes for CSATWGAADTQYF.